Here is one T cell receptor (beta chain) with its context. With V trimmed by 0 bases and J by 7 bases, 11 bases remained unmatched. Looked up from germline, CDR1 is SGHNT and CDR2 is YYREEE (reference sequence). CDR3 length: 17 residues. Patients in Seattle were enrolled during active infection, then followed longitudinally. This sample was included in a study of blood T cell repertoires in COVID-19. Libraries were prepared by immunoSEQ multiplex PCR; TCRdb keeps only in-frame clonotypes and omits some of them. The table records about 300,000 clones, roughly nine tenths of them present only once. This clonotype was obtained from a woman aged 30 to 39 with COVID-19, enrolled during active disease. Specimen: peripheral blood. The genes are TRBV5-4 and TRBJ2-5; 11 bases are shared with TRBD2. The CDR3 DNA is TGTGCCAGCAGCTTGGAATCTAGCGGGGGGACCTATCGGACCCAGTACTTC. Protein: CASSLESSGGTYRTQYF.